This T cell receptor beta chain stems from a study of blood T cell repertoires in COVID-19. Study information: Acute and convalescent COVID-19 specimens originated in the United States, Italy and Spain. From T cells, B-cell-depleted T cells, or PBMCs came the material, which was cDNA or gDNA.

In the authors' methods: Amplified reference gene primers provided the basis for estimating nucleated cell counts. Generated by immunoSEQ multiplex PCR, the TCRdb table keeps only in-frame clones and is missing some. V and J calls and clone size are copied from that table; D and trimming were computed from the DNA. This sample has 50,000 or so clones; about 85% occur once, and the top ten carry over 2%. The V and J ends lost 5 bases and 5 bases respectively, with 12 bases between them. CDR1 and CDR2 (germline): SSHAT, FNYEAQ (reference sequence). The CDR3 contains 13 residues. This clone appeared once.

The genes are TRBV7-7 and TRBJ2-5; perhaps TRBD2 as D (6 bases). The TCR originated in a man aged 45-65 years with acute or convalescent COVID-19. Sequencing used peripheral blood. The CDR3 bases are TGTGCCAGCAGCCCGGGTGGGGGGGAGACCCAGTACTTC. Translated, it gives CASSPGGGETQYF.